This passage covers 9 T cell receptor beta chains from one sample sequenced in a study of T cell responses to AZD1222 COVID-19 vaccine. Some clones are missing from TCRdb's copy, which holds only in-frame ones; the method was immunoSEQ multiplex PCR. Here the sample spans around 140,000 clones, just over 90% being singletons. This specimen consisted of peripheral blood, obtained 28 days after the second AZD1222 dose. These TCRs come from an adult who received the AZD1222 COVID-19 vaccine.

This chain joins TRBV6-5 and TRBJ2-1; D may be TRBD2 (6 bases). The CDR3 totals 13 residues. Germline assignment: CDR1 MNHEY and CDR2 SVGAGI. V was trimmed by 2 bases and J by 7 bases, leaving 9 bases between them. CDR3 DNA sequence: TGTGCCAGCAGTTACGGGGGGACTAATGAGCAGTTCTTC. This codes for CASSYGGTNEQFF.

This sequence joins TRBV18 and TRBJ1-2, with TRBD1 matching 7 bases. The V gene end was trimmed by 6 bases and the J gene end by 0 bases; junction bases not matched to a gene: 7. CDR1 and CDR2 (germline): KGHSH, LQKENI. The CDR3 has 15 amino acids. In DNA form, the CDR3 reads TGTGCCAGCTCGGAATCTGGGACAGCTAACTATGGCTACACCTTC. It codes for CASSESGTANYGYTF.

This clone was seen just once. The chain uses TRBV28 and TRBJ1-1, with unresolved D. With 3 bases removed from V and 2 bases from J, the gap between germline ends came to 16 bases. The CDR3 loop spans 16 amino acids. CDR1 is MDHEN, CDR2 SYDVKM, per germline. CDR3 in amino acids: CASSFPLGSSNTEAFF. The CDR3 coding sequence is TGTGCCAGCAGTTTCCCCTTGGGTTCTTCAAACACTGAAGCTTTCTTT.

CDR3 DNA: TGTGCCAGCAGCCGAGTTTGGGGAAACACTGAAGCTTTCTTT. This gives the protein CASSRVWGNTEAFF. The chain combines TRBV3-1 (or the pseudogene TRBV3-2) with TRBJ1-1; D unclear. V lost 4 bases and J lost 2, with 11 bases in between. The CDR3 contains 14 residues. Germline CDR1 reads LGHDT; CDR2 reads YNNKEL (reference sequence).

The chain couples TRBV28 to TRBJ2-2, with 7 bases lining up with TRBD1. The J segment lost 4 bases and the V segment lost 8 bases, leaving 10 bases of the junction unmatched. The germline CDR1 and CDR2 sequences are MDHEN and SYDVKM. The CDR3 covers 15 residues. In nucleotides, the CDR3 is TGTGCCAGCTCTATTGGGACAGTATTCACCGGGGAGCTGTTTTTT. Translated: CASSIGTVFTGELFF.

The genes are TRBV5-1 and TRBJ2-7; 8 bases line up with TRBD2. CDR3 size: 17 residues. From germline, CDR1 is SGHRS and CDR2 YFSETQ. Trimming took 4 bases from V and 1 from J; bases not matched to a gene: 13. CDR3 nucleotide sequence: TGCGCCAGCAGCCCTGGTGAGTTCGGGAGGGTTTCCTACGAGCAGTACTTC. It yields the protein CASSPGEFGRVSYEQYF.

The V call is TRBV7-3, the J call TRBJ1-1, with TRBD1 as a possible D gene (5 bases). CDR3 length equals 13 residues. V lost 6 bases to trimming and J lost 0 bases, with 8 bases between them. Germline V CDR1 and CDR2: SGHTA, FQGTGA. In nucleotides, the CDR3 is TGTGCCAGCAGGATGACAGTGAACACTGAAGCTTTCTTT. Translation gives CASRMTVNTEAFF. Drawing the rest from reference TRBV7-3 and TRBJ1-1, the complete variable domain is GAGVSQTPSNKVTEKGKYVELRCDPISGHTALYWYRQSLGQGPEFLIYFQGTGAADDSGLPNDRFFAVRPEGSVSTLKIQRTERGDSAVYLCASRMTVNTEAFFGQGTRLTVV.

This rearrangement joins TRBV6-1 to TRBJ2-1; 11 bases agree with TRBD2. There are 16 residues in the CDR3. With 2 bases clipped from V and 2 bases from J, the junction kept 2 bases outside the gene matches. Looked up from germline, CDR1 is MNHNS and CDR2 is SASEGT. CDR3 coding DNA: TGTGCCAGCAGTGAATGGACTAGCGGGCCCTACAATGAGCAGTTCTTC. As protein: CASSEWTSGPYNEQFF.

The J gene is TRBJ1-1, the V gene TRBV29-1; D possibly corresponds to TRBD1 (5 bases). The V and J ends lost 6 bases and 10 bases respectively, with 15 bases between them. The CDR3 totals 11 residues. Germline loops: CDR1 SQVTM, CDR2 ANQGSEA. The CDR3 nucleotides are TGCAGCGTAGGGGTGGGCGGTGGAGCTTTCTTT. This encodes CSVGVGGGAFF. The complete variable domain, with remaining parts taken from reference TRBV29-1 and TRBJ1-1, reads SAVISQKPSRDICQRGTSLTIQCQVDSQVTMMFWYRQQPGQSLTLIATANQGSEATYESGFVIDKFPISRPNLTFSTLTVSNMSPEDSSIYLCSVGVGGGAFFGQGTRLTVV.